Below are 4 T cell receptor beta chains sequenced from a single sample in a study of regulatory T cells in long-lasting Graves disease (dated by TCRdb to about 2021). The library was built by means of multiplex PCR. The data were produced on an Illumina HiSeq 4000. To build TCR beta libraries, CDR3 regions were amplified by Arm-PCR using iRepertoire HTBI primers. The raw public reads went through TCRdb reprocessing: fastp at Q25, MiXCR clone calling, in-frame beta chains kept. Each entry merges the rows of one CDR3 protein and shows their most common DNA and genes. In this sample the table shows 300,000 to 500,000 distinct CDR3 sequences, around 20% of which occur a single time. The ten largest clonotypes hold roughly 20% of the sample. Taken with the paper, the label for time point translates to: persistent/refractory GD, antithyroid drugs over 5 years with positive TRAb. For both TCR sequencing and RNA sequencing, RNA was extracted from PBMCs in TRIzol.

Source: peripheral blood mononuclear cells (PBMCs), taken when the disease was refractory, from a patient treated with antithyroid drugs. The receptor source for this set is a female donor with Graves disease.

This chain uses TRBV6-1 with TRBJ1-2; no clear D gene. The V and J ends lost 5 bases and 3 bases respectively, with 22 bases between them. The CDR3 sequence is 17 residues long. Germline-derived CDR1 and CDR2 are MNHNS and SASEGT. In nucleotides, the CDR3 is TGTGCCAGCAGTACAACCGATGACGGTACAAAGTACTATGGCTACACCTTC. It is translated as CASSTTDDGTKYYGYTF.

This clonotype is a singleton in its sample. The chain uses TRBV7-3 and TRBJ2-7; 7 bases line up with TRBD2. There are 13 residues in the CDR3. The V and J ends lost 5 bases and 4 bases, in that order; junction bases with no gene match: 5. Looked up from germline, CDR1 is SGHTA and CDR2 is FQGTGA. The CDR3 sequence is CASSASGGYEQYF. The CDR3 DNA reads as TGTGCCAGCAGCGCTAGCGGAGGATACGAGCAGTACTTC.

This clonotype was counted at least ten times. CDR3 residues: CATSSHESQPQHF. The DNA for the CDR3 is TGTGCCACCAGCAGCCATGAGAGTCAGCCCCAGCATTTT. The chain links TRBV15 to TRBJ1-5; the D is unclear. Trimming removed 3 bases at V and 6 bases at J, with 9 bases between. Germline CDR1 is LNHNV and CDR2 is YYDKDF (reference sequence). The CDR3 covers 13 residues.

The table lists this clonotype with many counts. The chain's CDR3 is CATSVGTGVEKLFF. The DNA for the CDR3 is TGTGCCACCAGTGTCGGGACAGGGGTCGAAAAACTGTTTTTT. The chain couples TRBV24-1 to TRBJ1-4; TRBD1 matches 10 bases. With V trimmed by 5 bases and J by 8 bases, 4 bases remained unmatched. Germline V lookup: CDR1 KGHDR, CDR2 SFDVKD. This CDR3 is built from 14 residues.